The 12 T cell receptor beta chains listed next were all sequenced from one sample in a study of blood T cell repertoires in COVID-19. Libraries were prepared by immunoSEQ multiplex PCR; TCRdb keeps only in-frame clonotypes and omits some of them. Seen here are more than 40,000 clones, roughly 85% observed once, and the top ten hold around 2.9%. The sequenced sample consisted of peripheral blood. The receptors originated from a woman older than 75 with acute or convalescent COVID-19.

The rearrangement joins TRBV3-1 (or the pseudogene TRBV3-2) to TRBJ2-1; D possibly corresponds to TRBD2 (5 bases). CDR1 LGHDT and CDR2 YNNKEL come from the germline V gene (reference sequence). The CDR3 is 17 amino acids. V was cut by 0 bases and J by 13 bases, with 25 bases left in between. The CDR3 sequence is CASSQDWAGGSYNGQFF. CDR3 sequence (DNA): TGTGCCAGCAGCCAAGATTGGGCCGGAGGATCTTACAATGGACAGTTCTTC.

The V gene is TRBV27, the J gene TRBJ2-5; TRBD1 matches at 7 bases. Trimming cost V 6 bases and J 4 bases; bases outside gene matches: 5. Per the germline V gene, CDR1 is MNHEY and CDR2 is SMNVEV (reference sequence). CDR3 length equals 13 residues. This CDR3 is CASRLTGTETQYF. The DNA for the CDR3 is TGTGCCAGCAGACTGACAGGGACAGAGACCCAGTACTTC.

The chain uses TRBV5-1 and TRBJ2-2; D unresolved. The V end was cut by 5 bases, the J end by 2 bases, with 10 bases between. Germline CDR1 SGHRS, CDR2 YFSETQ. The CDR3 totals 14 residues. The CDR3 is CASRVGSNTGELFF. The CDR3 nucleotides read TGCGCCAGCAGGGTGGGTAGCAACACCGGGGAGCTGTTTTTT.

Here the CDR3 DNA reads TGTGCCAGTAAGCCAGGGACAACTGGAAACACCATATATTTT. Residues: CASKPGTTGNTIYF. V is TRBV19 and J is TRBJ1-3; TRBD1 might be the D (6 bases). V was trimmed by 7 bases and J by 2 bases, leaving 12 bases between them. Germline V CDR1 and CDR2: LNHDA, SQIVND (reference sequence). CDR3 size: 14 residues.

The gene calls are TRBV25-1 and TRBJ1-1; D gene unclear. The germline V and J ends were trimmed by 4 bases and 1 base, with 10 bases remaining between them. The CDR3 is made up of 14 amino acids. CDR1 is MGHDK and CDR2 is SYGVNS in the germline V gene. This chain's CDR3 is CASSGGRRNTEAFF. Written as DNA, the CDR3 is TGTGCCAGCAGTGGAGGAAGGAGGAACACTGAAGCTTTCTTT. Combining the CDR3 with reference TRBV25-1 and TRBJ1-1 gives the whole variable domain EADIYQTPRYLVIGTGKKITLECSQTMGHDKMYWYQQDPGMELHLIHYSYGVNSTEKGDLSSESTVSRIRTEHFPLTLESARPSHTSQYLCASSGGRRNTEAFFGQGTRLTVV.

This clone was detected only a few times. The chain is built from TRBV19 and TRBJ1-3; 9 bases line up with TRBD1. In germline, CDR1 is LNHDA, CDR2 SQIVND (reference sequence). With V trimmed by 5 bases and J by 0 bases, 5 bases remained unmatched. This CDR3 spans 16 amino acids. CDR3 sequence: CASSVGQGRSGNTIYF. The CDR3 DNA is TGTGCCAGTAGTGTGGGACAGGGCCGCTCTGGAAACACCATATATTTT.

The chain carries TRBV2 and TRBJ1-5; unclear D gene. Trimming removed 6 bases from V and 1 base from J, with 10 bases in between. The CDR3 covers 14 residues. Germline V gene data show CDR1 as SNHLY and CDR2 as FYNNEI. The CDR3 sequence is CASRGAQSNQPQHF. DNA of the CDR3: TGTGCCAGCAGGGGAGCCCAAAGCAATCAGCCCCAGCATTTT.

The rearrangement joins TRBV3-1 (or the pseudogene TRBV3-2) to TRBJ1-2, with D hard to call. CDR1 is LGHDT and CDR2 is YNNKEL in the germline V gene (reference sequence). The CDR3 loop spans 12 amino acids. The germline V and J ends were trimmed by 4 bases and 8 bases, with 11 bases remaining between them. As DNA, the CDR3 is TGTGCCAGCAGCCGAGGAGGGTTAGGCTACACCTTC. This gives the protein CASSRGGLGYTF.

This chain links TRBV5-6 with TRBJ1-3, with D unclear. This CDR3 has 14 amino acids. V was cut by 4 bases and J by 0 bases, with 8 bases left in between. Germline-derived CDR1 and CDR2 are SGHDT and YYEEEE. Here the CDR3 reads CASSPGVSGNTIYF. The CDR3 nucleotides are TGTGCCAGCAGCCCGGGAGTCTCTGGAAACACCATATATTTT.

The V call is TRBV7-2, the J call TRBJ1-5; a possible D gene is TRBD1 (5 bases). There are 14 residues in the CDR3. Between the trimmed V and J ends, which lost 2 bases and 5 bases, there was a span of 10 bases. The germline CDR1 and CDR2 sequences are SGHTA and FQGNSA. CDR3 sequence (DNA): TGTGCCAGCAGCTTAACGCAGGGATATCAGCCCCAGCATTTT. This gives the protein CASSLTQGYQPQHF.

This chain links TRBV19 with TRBJ1-2; no clear D gene. V was clipped by 3 bases and J by 4 bases, with 9 bases between them. This CDR3 is built from 13 residues. Germline CDR1 LNHDA, CDR2 SQIVND (reference sequence). The CDR3 protein is CASSMPGVYGYTF. In DNA form, the CDR3 reads TGTGCCAGTAGTATGCCTGGAGTCTATGGCTACACCTTC.

The chain links TRBV7-9 to TRBJ2-7; D gene ambiguous. CDR1 is SEHNR and CDR2 is FQNEAQ in the germline V gene (reference sequence). V was pared by 3 bases and J by 2 bases, with 11 bases between. The CDR3 is made up of 14 amino acids. The CDR3 here is CASSLGQAPYEQYF. The CDR3 bases are TGTGCCAGCAGCTTGGGCCAGGCTCCCTACGAGCAGTACTTC.